These 10 T cell receptor beta chains were all obtained from the same sample, sequenced in a study of PD-1 blockade in classical Hodgkin lymphoma. There was relapse after autologous stem cell transplantation in every patient, and there was variation in brentuximab vedotin exposure. The data were produced by immunoSEQ multiplex PCR, yet TCRdb's version contains in-frame clones alone and is incomplete. The profile shows around 20,000 clones, 75% to 90% of them singletons. The source was peripheral blood mononuclear cells (PBMCs), collected before the second cycle of nivolumab. Every receptor here comes from a human donor with classical Hodgkin lymphoma.

V gene TRBV5-8 combines with J gene TRBJ1-5, with D tentatively TRBD1 (5 bases). This CDR3 has 14 amino acids. CDR1 and CDR2 (germline): SGHTS, YDEGEE. V was pared by 9 bases and J by 1 base, with 14 bases between. The CDR3 protein is CATSRVGSNQPQHF. Written as DNA, the CDR3 is TGTGCCACCTCCAGGGTGGGGAGCAATCAGCCCCAGCATTTT.

This clone occurred once. The V call is TRBV21-1, the J call TRBJ1-5; the table calls TRBD1, which could not be checked here. TRBV21-1 is given as a pseudogene. The CDR3 is 15 residues long. The CDR3 loop reads CASSGRGRGRQPQHF. In nucleotides, the CDR3 is TGTGCCAGCAGCGGCCGGGGCAGGGGTCGTCAGCCCCAGCATTTT.

The chain has TRBV19 and TRBJ2-2; D unresolved. Germline values: CDR1 LNHDA, CDR2 SQIVND (reference sequence). V lost 6 bases, J lost 4 bases, and 12 bases lay in between. This CDR3 comprises 14 residues. The CDR3 DNA reads TGTGCCAGTAGCACAAATGGGGTCACCGGGGAGCTGTTTTTT. Its protein product is CASSTNGVTGELFF.

The chain joins TRBV7-2 to TRBJ2-1; D remains unclear. V was cut by 4 bases and J by 6 bases, with 7 bases left in between. Germline V gene data show CDR1 as SGHTA and CDR2 as FQGNSA. The CDR3 is made up of 12 amino acids. Here the CDR3 DNA reads TGTGCCAGCAGCTCCGTCTTCAATGAGCAGTTCTTC. Translation gives CASSSVFNEQFF.

J is TRBJ2-1 and V is TRBV5-1, with 10 bases identical to TRBD2. CDR3 length equals 15 residues. CDR1 is SGHRS, CDR2 YFSETQ, per germline. The J segment lost 5 bases and the V segment lost 0 bases, leaving 2 bases of the junction unmatched. The CDR3 protein is CASSLVLAGNNEQFF. CDR3 nucleotide sequence: TGCGCCAGCAGCTTGGTACTAGCGGGGAACAATGAGCAGTTCTTC.

The chain links TRBV19 to TRBJ2-2; 7 bases line up with TRBD1. The CDR3 loop spans 13 amino acids. V shed 4 bases and J 5 bases; nucleotides not matched to a gene: 1. The germline V gene encodes CDR1 LNHDA and CDR2 SQIVND (reference sequence). CDR3 protein: CASSRTGTGELFF. The CDR3 bases are TGTGCCAGTAGTAGGACAGGAACCGGGGAGCTGTTTTTT.

The CDR3 bases are TGTGCCAGCAGCTTAGACACTTACACCGGGGAGCTGTTTTTT. It translates to CASSLDTYTGELFF. V is TRBV7-9 and J is TRBJ2-2; D gene unclear. CDR3 length equals 14 residues. V gave up 1 base and J gave up 3 bases, with 6 bases separating them. The germline V gene has CDR1 SEHNR and CDR2 FQNEAQ (reference sequence).

The gene calls are TRBV5-1 and TRBJ2-5; the match to TRBD2 covers 8 bases. The germline V gene encodes CDR1 SGHRS and CDR2 YFSETQ. Germline trimming cut 4 bases from V and 4 bases from J; bases unmatched to any gene: 15. This CDR3 has 17 residues. The CDR3 loop is CASSAGAGGASTETQYF. The CDR3 nucleotides are TGCGCCAGCAGCGCGGGGGCGGGGGGCGCGTCCACAGAGACCCAGTACTTC.

The chain has TRBV7-8 and TRBJ2-5, with 8 bases identical to TRBD1. Germline values: CDR1 SGHVS, CDR2 FQNEAQ. Trimming took 3 bases from V and 4 from J; bases not matched to a gene: 4. This CDR3 is 14 amino acids long. CDR3 amino acids: CASSFAGGRETQYF. Here the CDR3 DNA reads TGTGCCAGCAGCTTCGCAGGGGGCAGAGAGACCCAGTACTTC.

The CDR3 region is CASSKAGDSGYGYTF. DNA for the CDR3: TGTGCCAGCAGCAAAGCGGGGGACAGCGGCTATGGCTACACCTTC. The chain recombines TRBV21-1 with TRBJ1-2; TRBD1 is taken as the D call from the table, unchecked against the DNA. TRBV21-1 is shown as a pseudogene. There are 15 residues in the CDR3.